Listed here are 30 T cell receptor beta chains from one sample, sequenced in a study of molecular identifiers for immune sequencing clone quantification (dated by TCRdb to the late 2010s). Receptors were amplified or captured by PCR. TCRdb lists the instrument as Illumina HiSeq 4000. The raw public reads went through TCRdb reprocessing: fastp at Q25, MiXCR clone calling, in-frame beta chains kept. Merged by CDR3 protein, the rows form single entries marked with the most common genes and DNA. Here the sample has over 55,000 distinct CDR3 sequences; under 20% occur a single time. The biggest ten clones account for over 1.2% of the sample. The sequenced material came from naive CD8+ T cells from blood, with Jurkat cell RNA spiked in. The cell subset or site label of this sample denotes: FACS-sorted CD8+CD4-CCR7+CD45RA+ naive T cells. Receptors originate from a human donor in good health. Some libraries in this study had Jurkat cell RNA spiked in.

This clonotype was counted many times. The rearrangement links TRBV29-1 to TRBJ2-5, with 13 positions matching TRBD2. CDR3 length: 16 amino acids. J was trimmed by 3 bases and V by 4 bases; bases with no gene match: 8. CDR1 SQVTM and CDR2 ANQGSEA come from the germline V gene. This chain's CDR3 is CSVGTSGSSLEETQYF. The CDR3 DNA reads TGCAGCGTTGGGACTAGCGGGAGTAGCTTGGAAGAGACCCAGTACTTC.

The V and J genes are TRBV7-9 and TRBJ2-2; 11 bases align to TRBD1. The germline V gene has CDR1 SEHNR and CDR2 FQNEAQ (reference sequence). The CDR3 runs to 16 residues. Trimming cost V 8 bases and J 3 bases; bases outside gene matches: 8. This CDR3 is CASGRTGGRDTGELFF. As DNA, the CDR3 is TGTGCCAGCGGGAGGACAGGGGGCAGGGACACCGGGGAGCTGTTTTTT.

Details on this clonotype: This clone may be a read error of a much larger clone one base away. The chain couples TRBV24-1 to TRBJ2-5, with D unclear. This CDR3 has 18 amino acids. Trimming removed 4 bases at V and 3 bases at J, with 23 bases between. Germline CDR1 reads KGHDR; CDR2 reads SFDVKD. The CDR3 loop is CATSDHLPPGLPEETQYF. As DNA, the CDR3 is TGTGCCACCAGTGACCACCTGCCCCCGGGCCTACCCGAAGAGACCCAGTACTTC.

This clonotype has a count of ten or more. The chain recombines TRBV18 with TRBJ2-1; 9 bases are shared with TRBD2. The CDR3 length is 14 residues. CDR1 and CDR2 (germline): KGHSH, LQKENI. V trimming: 0 bases; J trimming: 8 bases; junction bases outside the gene matches: 2. CDR3 sequence (DNA): TGTGCCAGCTCACCACCGGGACTAGCTTATGAGCAGTTCTTC. It translates to CASSPPGLAYEQFF. The full variable domain, with the rest looked up from reference TRBV18 and TRBJ2-1, is NAGVMQNPRHLVRRRGQEARLRCSPMKGHSHVYWYRQLPEEGLKFMVYLQKENIIDESGMPKERFSAEFPKEGPSILRIQQVVRGDSAAYFCASSPPGLAYEQFFGPGTRLTVL.

In its sample, this clonotype was seen many times. V gene TRBV20-1 combines with J gene TRBJ2-3, with 9 bases lining up with TRBD2. CDR3 size: 13 residues. The germline CDR1 and CDR2 sequences are DFQATT and SNEGSKA (reference sequence). V dropped 7 bases and J dropped 4; count of bases not matched to a gene: 6. The CDR3 bases are TGCAGTGTGGGGCGGGAGGGCCCAGATACGCAGTATTTT. Translating it yields CSVGREGPDTQYF.

The J gene is TRBJ1-1, the V gene TRBV3-1, with D possibly TRBD1 on 5 matching bases. This CDR3 has 13 residues. V shed 3 bases and J shed 3 bases, with 8 bases lying between them. Germline assignment: CDR1 LGHDT and CDR2 YNNKEL (reference sequence). The CDR3 loop is CASSQGQYTEAFF. The DNA of the CDR3 is TGTGCCAGCAGCCAGGGGCAGTACACTGAAGCTTTCTTT.

In its sample, this clonotype was seen many times. The chain uses TRBV28 and TRBJ2-7; no clear D. The CDR3 sequence is 13 residues long. The germline gives CDR1 MDHEN, CDR2 SYDVKM. The germline V and J ends were trimmed by 2 bases and 1 base, with 6 bases remaining between them. CDR3 DNA: TGTGCCAGCAGTTTAGCCGGATCCTACGAGCAGTACTTC. The encoded protein is CASSLAGSYEQYF.

Worth noting for this clonotype: An end of the junction does not agree with germline; a read error may underlie this. The chain recombines TRBV11-2 with TRBJ2-7, with D perhaps being TRBD1 or TRBD2 (6 bases each). This CDR3 region has 12 residues. Germline V lookup: CDR1 SGHAT, CDR2 FQNNGV. The CDR3 bases are TGTGCCAGCAGCTTAGCGGGGGCCGAGCGGTACTTC. Its protein product is CASSLAGAERYF.

This clonotype occurred a few times. The chain employs TRBV20-1 and TRBJ2-1; 12 bases line up with TRBD2. Per germline, CDR1 DFQATT and CDR2 SNEGSKA (reference sequence). V gave up 3 bases and J gave up 5 bases; unmatched junction bases: 5. The CDR3 is made up of 15 amino acids. CDR3 loop: CSARGLAGSHNEQFF. The CDR3 DNA follows: TGCAGTGCTAGGGGACTAGCGGGTTCCCACAATGAGCAGTTCTTC.

At least ten counts were recorded for this clonotype. This chain links TRBV27 with TRBJ1-3; 8 bases are a match to TRBD1. V was clipped by 5 bases and J by 6 bases; unmatched bases: 15. The CDR3 runs to 17 residues. Germline values: CDR1 MNHEY, CDR2 SMNVEV (reference sequence). This CDR3 reads CASSTLRDRRELNTIYF. For the CDR3, the DNA is TGTGCCAGCAGTACCCTGCGGGACAGGAGAGAACTAAACACCATATATTTT.

With respect to this clonotype: Germline and junction disagree at one end, which may indicate a read error. V gene TRBV19 combines with J gene TRBJ2-2; 10 nucleotides line up with TRBD2. The CDR3 covers 19 residues. CDR1 is LNHDA and CDR2 is SQIVND in the germline V gene (reference sequence). The CDR3 nucleotides are TGTACCAGTAGTATGGGCCCGGCTGGAGCGGGAGGGCCGATCGGGGAGCTGTTTTTT. It yields the protein CTSSMGPAGAGGPIGELFF.

The sample holds many counts of this clonotype. The chain carries TRBV4-2 and TRBJ1-5, with no clear D. Deletions cut 0 bases from V and 7 bases from J, with 7 bases between. CDR1 is LGHNA and CDR2 is YNFKEQ in the germline V gene. The CDR3 has 13 residues. CDR3: CASSQERGQPQHF. The CDR3 nucleotides are TGTGCCAGCAGCCAAGAACGGGGACAGCCCCAGCATTTT.

This clonotype was counted ten times or more. This chain links TRBV10-3 with TRBJ1-6, with 9 positions matching TRBD1. Germline V CDR1 and CDR2: ENHRY, SYGVKD. The CDR3 extends over 16 amino acids. V trimming: 6 bases; J trimming: 5 bases; junction bases outside the gene matches: 8. The CDR3 spells CAIRSQGAGDNSPLHF. In DNA form, the CDR3 reads TGTGCCATCAGATCACAGGGGGCGGGCGATAATTCACCCCTCCACTTT.

This clonotype has more than one count but fewer than ten. A read error may produce the germline difference seen at one junction end. This chain uses TRBV5-3 with TRBJ2-7, with 10 bases that match TRBD2. TRBV5-3 is treated as an ORF (open reading frame) with a function not yet certain. This CDR3 has 16 amino acids. The CDR3 bases are TGTGCCAGCAGCTTAATAGCGGGAGGCTCCTCCTACGAGCAGTACTTC. Encoded protein: CASSLIAGGSSYEQYF.

This clonotype has a single count. A read error may produce the germline difference seen at one junction end. The CDR3 here is CASSLELVDMQYF. The DNA for the CDR3 is TGTGCCAGCAGCTTAGAATTGGTGGATATGCAGTATTTT. J is TRBJ2-3 and V is TRBV7-9; D gene ambiguous. The CDR3 contains 13 residues. Germline values: CDR1 SEHNR, CDR2 FQNEAQ (reference sequence).

In this sample, this clonotype turned up many times. The chain recombines TRBV6-5 with TRBJ1-1; D possibly corresponds to TRBD1 (6 bases). CDR1 and CDR2 from the germline V gene are MNHEY and SVGAGI. The V end was cut by 5 bases, the J end by 2 bases, with 12 bases between. This CDR3 comprises 14 residues. CDR3 region: CASSHPTGNTEAFF. DNA for the CDR3: TGTGCCAGCAGTCATCCGACAGGCAACACTGAAGCTTTCTTT.

This clonotype has ten or more counts. This chain joins TRBV13 and TRBJ2-5, with 7 bases aligning to TRBD2. The CDR3 extends over 17 amino acids. V was clipped by 4 bases and J by 2 bases; unmatched bases: 13. The germline V gene encodes CDR1 PRHDT and CDR2 FYEKMQ (reference sequence). Written as DNA, the CDR3 is TGTGCCAGCAGCTCCCTCGGGCTAGCGGACCCTCAAGAGACCCAGTACTTC. Its protein is CASSSLGLADPQETQYF.

As concerns this clonotype: Just one base apart from a much larger clone, this may be a read error. The chain recombines TRBV7-9 with TRBJ1-1, with D perhaps TRBD1 (5 bases). The germline CDR1 and CDR2 sequences are SEHNR and FQNEAQ (reference sequence). CDR3 length equals 12 residues. The CDR3 region has the DNA TGTGCCAACAGCTCGACAGTCCCTGAAGCTTTCTTT. It is translated as CANSSTVPEAFF.

This clonotype was detected only a few times. V and J are TRBV24-1 and TRBJ2-1; the D gene is possibly TRBD2 (6 bases). Trimming removed 4 bases from V and 2 bases from J, with 17 bases in between. This CDR3 region has 17 residues. Germline V gene data show CDR1 as KGHDR and CDR2 as SFDVKD. The chain's CDR3 is CATSEPPTRGAYNEQFF. CDR3 DNA: TGTGCCACCAGTGAGCCCCCGACTAGAGGTGCCTACAATGAGCAGTTCTTC.

This clonotype was detected many times. CDR3 region: CASSPRQSGKETQYF. In DNA form, the CDR3 reads TGTGCCAGCAGCCCACGTCAGTCAGGGAAAGAGACCCAGTACTTC. The V gene is TRBV11-1, the J gene TRBJ2-5, with D tentatively TRBD1 (5 bases). The CDR3 consists of 15 residues. Germline loops: CDR1 SGHAT, CDR2 FQDESV (reference sequence). The V gene lost 5 bases and the J gene lost 3 bases, with 16 bases spanning the gap.

Comments on this clonotype: This may be a read error: a much more frequent sequence differs by one nucleotide. The chain links TRBV19 to TRBJ2-6; D gene uncertain. The CDR3 covers 13 residues. V was cut by 4 bases and J by 4 bases, with 5 bases left in between. CDR1 and CDR2 from the germline V gene are LNHDA and SQIVND (reference sequence). The DNA of the CDR3 is TGTGCCAGTAGTAACCGGGGGGCCAACGTCCTGACTTTC. Protein product: CASSNRGANVLTF.

This clonotype was recorded many times. The chain combines TRBV11-2 with TRBJ2-2; 8 bases map to TRBD1. This CDR3 contains 15 residues. CDR1 SGHAT and CDR2 FQNNGV come from the germline V gene. V was clipped by 5 bases and J by 5 bases; unmatched bases: 7. The DNA of the CDR3 is TGTGCCAGCAGCCCAGACAGGGGAGGAACCGGGGAGCTGTTTTTT. This translates into CASSPDRGGTGELFF.

This clonotype has ten or more counts. This chain joins TRBV12-3 or TRBV12-4 and TRBJ1-1; maybe TRBD1 (5 bases). The CDR3 sequence is 12 residues long. V was pared by 6 bases and J by 6 bases, with 11 bases between. The DNA for the CDR3 is TGTGCCAGCAGCTTTGCGGGGCCTGAAGCTTTCTTT. Its protein product is CASSFAGPEAFF.

The J gene is TRBJ2-2, the V gene TRBV11-3; D unresolved. Germline lookup yields CDR1 SGHNT and CDR2 YENEEA. The CDR3 is 14 amino acids. Trimming took 3 bases from V and 4 from J, leaving 9 bases between them. The CDR3 sequence: CASSFVHTTGELFF. In DNA form, the CDR3 reads TGTGCCAGCAGCTTTGTCCACACCACCGGGGAGCTGTTTTTT.

As to this clonotype: A much larger clone differs from this one at a single base, so this may be a read error. The chain uses TRBV13 and TRBJ2-3; TRBD2 agrees at 13 bases. Germline V gives CDR1 PRHDT, CDR2 FYEKMQ (reference sequence). The CDR3 totals 19 residues. The V gene end was trimmed by 5 bases and the J gene end by 0 bases; junction bases not matched to a gene: 11. The CDR3 here is CASSRGLAGEITSTDTQYF. The CDR3 DNA is TGTGCCAGCAGCCGTGGACTAGCGGGAGAGATAACTAGCACAGATACGCAGTATTTT.

This sequence joins TRBV5-6 and TRBJ2-1, with 9 bases fitting TRBD1. V lost 1 base, J lost 7 bases, and 24 bases stayed unmatched. Germline assignment: CDR1 SGHDT and CDR2 YYEEEE. This CDR3 spans 21 amino acids. The chain's CDR3 is CASSLFIVGTGYIGTSNEQFF. The CDR3 nucleotides are TGTGCCAGCAGCTTGTTTATAGTCGGGACAGGGTATATTGGGACCAGTAATGAGCAGTTCTTC. Full variable domain (remainder filled in from reference TRBV5-6 and TRBJ2-1): DAGVTQSPTHLIKTRGQQVTLRCSPKSGHDTVSWYQQALGQGPQFIFQYYEEEERQRGNFPDRFSGHQFPNYSSELNVNALLLGDSALYLCASSLFIVGTGYIGTSNEQFFGPGTRLTVL.

Notes on this clonotype: A read error is possible here, since a much larger clone lies one base away. The chain uses TRBV6-5 and TRBJ1-5, with no clear D. Trimming removed 0 bases from V and 4 bases from J, with 4 bases in between. The germline V gene has CDR1 MNHEY and CDR2 SVGAGI. The CDR3 length is 13 residues. This chain's CDR3 is CASSYSWNQPQHF. CDR3 nucleotides: TGTGCCAGCAGTTACTCGTGGAATCAGCCCCAGCATTTT.

In this sample, this clonotype turned up many times. The chain carries TRBV4-1 and TRBJ2-2; 9 bases are a match to TRBD1. Germline assignment: CDR1 MGHRA and CDR2 YSYEKL. The CDR3 is 19 amino acids. V lost 6 bases to trimming and J lost 1 base; unmatched junction nucleotides: 15. As DNA, the CDR3 is TGCGCCAGCAGACACAAAGAACCGGGACAGGGAGTGAACACCGGGGAGCTGTTTTTT. Protein product: CASRHKEPGQGVNTGELFF.

Note on this clonotype: This probably arose from a read error, given a far larger clone one base away. J is TRBJ2-5 and V is TRBV5-3; no reliable D call. TRBV5-3 is an open reading frame, and its role is uncertain. This CDR3 contains 11 residues. CDR3 in amino acids: CASSLTGTQYF. The CDR3 DNA reads as TGTGCCAGCAGCTTGACTGGGACCCAGTACTTC.

Points on this clonotype: It may be a read error: a sequence one base away is much more abundant. The chain carries TRBV13 and TRBJ2-7; 11 nucleotides align to TRBD1. Germline CDR1 PRHDT, CDR2 FYEKMQ (reference sequence). This CDR3 contains 14 residues. The CDR3 nucleotides read TGTGCCTGCAGCTTAGGGACAGGGGGCTACGAGCAGTACTTC. Translated, it gives CACSLGTGGYEQYF.